The 15 T cell receptor beta chains in this list originate from one sample, sequenced in a study of OX40 agonist ivuxolimab in advanced cancers. Sequenced by immunoSEQ multiplex PCR; TCRdb stores in-frame clones only, minus some. The table has fewer than 55,000 clones, approximately 80% seen once. The sample consisted of CD4+ or CD8+ T cells sorted from blood, taken in a trial of the OX40 agonist ivuxolimab. The receptors originated from an adult with an advanced solid tumor such as melanoma, head and neck, liver or kidney cancer.

The count of this clone is one. V is TRBV5-1 and J is TRBJ1-1, with 10 bases that match TRBD1. V gave up 2 bases and J gave up 5 bases; unmatched junction bases: 6. The CDR3 is made up of 15 amino acids. In germline, CDR1 is SGHRS, CDR2 YFSETQ. The CDR3 here is CASSFGQGGRTEAFF. Here the CDR3 DNA reads TGCGCCAGCAGCTTCGGACAGGGGGGCAGAACTGAAGCTTTCTTT. Together with reference TRBV5-1 and TRBJ1-1, the CDR3 gives the full variable domain: KAGVTQTPRYLIKTRGQQVTLSCSPISGHRSVSWYQQTPGQGLQFLFEYFSETQRNKGNFPGRFSGRQFSNSRSEMNVSTLELGDSALYLCASSFGQGGRTEAFFGQGTRLTVV.

The CDR3 nucleotides are TGTGCCAGCAGTGAACTCGGGGGGTTCGAGCAGTACTTC. This encodes CASSELGGFEQYF. This rearrangement joins TRBV6-1 to TRBJ2-7, with TRBD2 matching 7 bases. Trimming took 2 bases from V and 6 from J; bases not matched to a gene: 4. The CDR3 sequence is 13 residues long. Germline CDR1 and CDR2: MNHNS and SASEGT.

CDR3: CASSQGGETEAFF. Here the CDR3 DNA reads TGCGCCAGCAGCCAAGGCGGGGAGACTGAAGCTTTCTTT. The chain joins TRBV4-1 to TRBJ1-1; D gene ambiguous. Germline loops: CDR1 MGHRA, CDR2 YSYEKL. The ends were cut back, 1 base at V and 5 bases at J, with 8 bases in the middle. This CDR3 contains 13 residues.

The V call is TRBV9, the J call TRBJ2-2, with D perhaps being TRBD1 or TRBD2 (5 bases each). The germline V gene has CDR1 SGDLS and CDR2 YYNGEE. The CDR3 has 13 residues. Between the trimmed V and J ends, which lost 4 bases and 9 bases, there was a span of 13 bases. CDR3 amino acids: CASSPPGTRELFF. As DNA, the CDR3 is TGTGCCAGCAGCCCCCCGGGGACCAGGGAGCTGTTTTTT.

The chain combines TRBV9 with TRBJ2-1, with 10 bases that match TRBD2. The J segment lost 6 bases and the V segment lost 3 bases, leaving 6 bases of the junction unmatched. The germline gives CDR1 SGDLS, CDR2 YYNGEE. The CDR3 is 15 residues long. The CDR3 sequence: CASSASGGAANEQFF. The CDR3 nucleotides are TGTGCCAGCAGCGCAAGCGGGGGGGCCGCCAATGAGCAGTTCTTC.

The rearrangement uses TRBV7-2 and TRBJ1-2; D gene uncertain. CDR1 is SGHTA and CDR2 is FQGNSA in the germline V gene. This CDR3 is built from 11 residues. The V end lost 4 bases, the J end lost 4 bases, and 4 bases lay between the germline ends. CDR3 amino acids: CASSSSYGYTF. The CDR3 region has the DNA TGTGCCAGCAGCTCCAGCTATGGCTACACCTTC.

The chain employs TRBV6-6 and TRBJ2-1, with TRBD2 matching 13 bases. V shed 6 bases and J 8 bases; nucleotides not matched to a gene: 10. Per germline, CDR1 MNHNY and CDR2 SVGAGI (reference sequence). There are 16 residues in the CDR3. The CDR3 loop is CASRKGLAGVFHEQFF. CDR3 in DNA: TGTGCCAGCAGAAAAGGACTAGCGGGAGTATTCCATGAGCAGTTCTTC.

The CDR3 sequence: CASSRAGAGVGELFF. Here the CDR3 DNA reads TGTGCCAGCAGCCGAGCGGGAGCTGGGGTCGGGGAGCTGTTTTTT. The J gene is TRBJ2-2, the V gene TRBV7-8; 8 bases fit TRBD2. Looked up from germline, CDR1 is SGHVS and CDR2 is FQNEAQ. The CDR3 loop spans 15 amino acids. The V segment lost 5 bases and the J segment 7 bases; nucleotides outside the gene matches: 9.

Only one count was recorded for this clone. This chain uses TRBV27 with TRBJ2-3; D not certain. The germline V gene has CDR1 MNHEY and CDR2 SMNVEV (reference sequence). Trimming removed 3 bases from V and 0 bases from J, with 4 bases in between. CDR3 length: 13 amino acids. CDR3 sequence: CASSLDSTDTQYF. The CDR3, as DNA: TGTGCCAGCAGTTTGGACAGCACAGATACGCAGTATTTT.

V gene TRBV30 combines with J gene TRBJ2-1; a weak D match, TRBD2 (5 bases). Germline assignment: CDR1 GTSNPN and CDR2 SVGIG (reference sequence). V was cut by 3 bases and J by 9 bases, with 9 bases left in between. The CDR3 runs to 11 residues. The CDR3 DNA follows: TGTGCCTGGAGCTTTAGCGCTGAGCAGTTCTTC. Its protein is CAWSFSAEQFF.

The chain recombines TRBV11-2 with TRBJ2-1; TRBD1 matches 11 bases. CDR1 is SGHAT and CDR2 is FQNNGV in the germline V gene. Unmatched junction bases numbered 4, after V lost 4 bases and J lost 8 bases. The CDR3 spans 14 residues. The CDR3 loop reads CASSSPGQGDEQFF. The CDR3, as DNA: TGTGCCAGCAGCTCGCCGGGACAGGGGGATGAGCAGTTCTTC.

This clone has more than one count but fewer than ten. The J gene is TRBJ1-1, the V gene TRBV6-5; TRBD1 matches at 7 bases. Trimming took 5 bases from V and 0 from J; bases not matched to a gene: 3. The CDR3 is made up of 14 amino acids. In germline, CDR1 is MNHEY, CDR2 SVGAGI. The CDR3 here is CASSPGQVNTEAFF. The DNA of the CDR3 is TGTGCCAGCAGTCCCGGACAGGTGAACACTGAAGCTTTCTTT.

This clone was detected ten times or more. This chain links TRBV13 with TRBJ1-1; TRBD1 might be the D (5 bases). This CDR3 is 14 amino acids long. Germline CDR1 PRHDT, CDR2 FYEKMQ (reference sequence). V was clipped by 7 bases and J by 0 bases, with 12 bases between them. The CDR3 region is CASNKQGLNTEAFF. In nucleotides, the CDR3 is TGTGCCAGCAACAAGCAGGGCCTGAACACTGAAGCTTTCTTT.

The V and J genes are TRBV30 and TRBJ2-3; 8 bases are shared with TRBD2. The CDR3 totals 15 residues. V was clipped by 1 base and J by 2 bases; unmatched bases: 5. Germline-derived CDR1 and CDR2 are GTSNPN and SVGIG (reference sequence). CDR3 bases: TGTGCCTGGAGTGAGCGGGGGCTTCTCACAGATACGCAGTATTTT. It encodes CAWSERGLLTDTQYF.

This clone was seen a single time. This chain links TRBV9 with TRBJ2-3, with D maybe TRBD2 (5 bases). CDR1 SGDLS and CDR2 YYNGEE come from the germline V gene. V lost 4 bases and J lost 2, with 14 bases in between. The CDR3 runs 15 residues. The CDR3 bases are TGTGCCAGCAGCCCCCGATTGACTACCACAGATACGCAGTATTTT. As protein: CASSPRLTTTDTQYF.